The T cell receptor (beta chain) under discussion was sequenced for a study of blood T cell dynamics during melanoma immunotherapy. Study outcomes and limitations: The study could not tell melanoma-specific clones from general immune activation.

In the case of this clone: Its antigen is unknown.

Specified time point: pre-treatment baseline. The V and J ends lost 4 bases and 0 bases respectively, with 9 bases between them. The CDR3 runs to 15 residues. Germline CDR1 is LGHNA and CDR2 is YNFKEQ. A fixed DNA input of 350 ng was used per bulk PBMC sample. Profiling relied on immunoSEQ multiplex PCR, and the TCRdb table lists in-frame clones only, not all of them. The sample records 9,500 to 10,000 clones, roughly 85% being singletons. The sequences come from blood, collected from a patient treated with checkpoint blockade. This chain connects TRBV4-2 to TRBJ2-2, with unresolved D. The TCR sequence derives from a human donor with melanoma. The CDR3 sequence is CASSPGDTNTGELFF. CDR3 in DNA: TGTGCCAGCAGCCCAGGAGACACGAACACCGGGGAGCTGTTTTTT.